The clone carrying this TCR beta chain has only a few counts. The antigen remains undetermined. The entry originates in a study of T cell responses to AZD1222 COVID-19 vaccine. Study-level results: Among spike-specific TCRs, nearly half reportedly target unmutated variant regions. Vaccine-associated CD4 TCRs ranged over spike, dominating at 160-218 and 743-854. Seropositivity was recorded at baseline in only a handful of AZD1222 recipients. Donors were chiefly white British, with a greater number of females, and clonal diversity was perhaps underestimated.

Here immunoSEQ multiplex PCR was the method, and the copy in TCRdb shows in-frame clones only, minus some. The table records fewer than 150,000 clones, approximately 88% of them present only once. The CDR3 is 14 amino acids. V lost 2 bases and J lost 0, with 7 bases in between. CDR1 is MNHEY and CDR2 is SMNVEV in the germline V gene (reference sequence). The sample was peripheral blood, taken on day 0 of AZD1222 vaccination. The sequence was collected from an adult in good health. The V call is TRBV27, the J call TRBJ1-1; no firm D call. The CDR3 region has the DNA TGTGCCAGCAGTTTAAGTCGGTTGAACACTGAAGCTTTCTTT. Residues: CASSLSRLNTEAFF.